This is a list of T cell receptor beta chains from one sample in a study of shared T cell receptors in the human thymus. Sequenced by immunoSEQ multiplex PCR; TCRdb stores in-frame clones only, minus some. The sample records roughly 550,000 clones, approximately 80% being singletons. These data also formed part of another study, on human thymus T cells.

The sequencing input was thymocytes. Source of these receptors: a boy under three years old with a congenital heart defect. Each CDR3 is given with its conserved first and last residue. Each record gives: J gene, clone size, V gene, D gene, CDR3 protein, CDR3 DNA. D genes are given only for firm matches. Some rows have no size entry. The others give once, few or many, or a class for an expanded clone.

TRBJ1-3 - TRBV27 - CASRPNRNSGNTIYF TGTGCCAGCAGGCCGAACAGAAACTCTGGAAACACCATATATTTT
TRBJ2-1 - TRBV28 - CASSLRNNEQFF TGTGCCAGCAGTTTGCGAAACAATGAGCAGTTCTTC
TRBJ2-7 - TRBV28 TRBD2 CASSFPSGRGYYEQYF TGTGCCAGCAGTTTCCCTAGCGGGAGGGGTTACTACGAGCAGTACTTC
TRBJ1-2 - TRBV6-5 - CASSYSDSATYGYTF TGTGCCAGCAGTTACTCGGACAGTGCGACTTACGGCTACACCTTC
TRBJ2-1 - TRBV6-1 TRBD2 CAILGGLADNEQFF TGTGCCATCCTAGGGGGACTAGCGGACAATGAGCAGTTCTTC
TRBJ1-4 few TRBV6-6 TRBD1 CASSRGQGFTNEKLFF TGTGCCAGCAGCCGGGGACAGGGGTTTACTAATGAAAAACTGTTTTTT
TRBJ2-3 - TRBV30 TRBD2 CAWSPFRGGDTQYF TGTGCCTGGAGCCCGTTCCGGGGGGGGGATACGCAGTATTTT
TRBJ2-1 - TRBV2 TRBD2 CASSWGGDNEQFF TGTGCCAGCAGCTGGGGAGGGGACAATGAGCAGTTCTTC
TRBJ2-1 - TRBV7-3 - CASSYAADEQFF TGTGCCAGCAGCTACGCAGCGGATGAGCAGTTCTTC
TRBJ2-1 - TRBV6-1 TRBD2 CASSAPGLAGIENEQFF TGTGCCAGCAGTGCGCCGGGACTAGCGGGAATCGAAAATGAGCAGTTCTTC
TRBJ2-5 - TRBV9 TRBD2 CASSVGLAGGETQYF TGTGCCAGCAGCGTCGGACTAGCGGGTGGAGAGACCCAGTACTTC
TRBJ2-7 - TRBV29-1 TRBD1 CSVDRGGDRGHYEQYF TGCAGCGTTGACAGGGGAGGAGACAGGGGACACTACGAGCAGTACTTC
TRBJ1-2 - TRBV6-5 TRBD1 CASSGPTGVGYGYTF TGTGCCAGCAGTGGCCCGACAGGGGTGGGCTATGGCTACACCTTC
TRBJ2-1 - TRBV5-8 TRBD1 CASSFPTGEPYNEQFF TGTGCCAGCAGCTTCCCGACAGGGGAGCCCTACAATGAGCAGTTCTTC
TRBJ1-2 - TRBV28 - CASSPRQPHLYGYTF TGTGCCAGCAGTCCTCGACAGCCACACCTCTATGGCTACACCTTC
TRBJ2-1 - TRBV5-8 TRBD2 CASSNRGLASCNEQFF TGTGCCAGCAGCAACCGGGGACTAGCGAGTTGCAATGAGCAGTTCTTC
TRBJ2-7 - TRBV25-1 - CASSGPLEVEQYF TGTGCCAGCAGCGGACCACTAGAAGTCGAGCAGTACTTC
TRBJ1-1 - TRBV21-1 - CASSKERQGAINTEAFF TGTGCCAGCAGCAAAGAACGACAGGGGGCTATCAACACTGAAGCTTTCTTT
TRBJ2-7 - TRBV5-1 TRBD2 CASSSSGSPHEQYF TGCGCCAGCAGCTCGAGCGGGAGCCCCCACGAGCAGTACTTC
TRBJ2-7 - TRBV7-9 - CASSLTWEQYF TGTGCCAGCAGCCTCACATGGGAGCAGTACTTC
TRBJ2-3 - TRBV6-1 - CASRAITDTQYF TGTGCCAGCAGGGCCATTACAGATACGCAGTATTTT
TRBJ2-5 once TRBV29-1 TRBD1 CSVDTGPGGWKTQYF TGCAGCGTTGACACGGGGCCAGGGGGCTGGAAGACCCAGTACTTC
TRBJ2-1 - TRBV5-6 - CASSLVSESYNEQFF TGTGCCAGCAGCTTGGTTTCGGAGTCCTACAATGAGCAGTTCTTC
TRBJ1-3 - TRBV7-9 - CASSPTVAGNTIYF TGTGCCAGCAGCCCGACAGTGGCTGGAAACACCATATATTTT
TRBJ2-7 once TRBV29-1 TRBD1 CSVTGVAGEQYF TGCAGCGTAACAGGGGTTGCCGGCGAGCAGTACTTC
TRBJ2-1 - TRBV7-8 TRBD2 CASSFLTSASSYNEQFF TGTGCCAGCAGCTTCCTTACTAGCGCCAGCTCCTACAATGAGCAGTTCTTC
TRBJ2-1 - TRBV15 TRBD1 CATSRLRGKGYNEQFF TGTGCCACCAGCAGACTCAGGGGGAAAGGATACAATGAGCAGTTCTTC
TRBJ2-1 - TRBV10-3 - CAISSPTRSYNEQFF TGTGCCATCAGTTCCCCAACTAGGTCCTACAATGAGCAGTTCTTC
TRBJ2-7 - TRBV10-2 TRBD1 CASRSGTGTSEQYF TGCGCCAGCAGGTCCGGGACAGGGACCTCCGAGCAGTACTTC
TRBJ2-7 - TRBV6-1 - CASSAEPYRENYEQYF TGTGCCAGCAGTGCAGAGCCTTACAGGGAAAACTACGAGCAGTACTTC
TRBJ2-7 few TRBV30 TRBD2 CAWARTGASGRPYEQYF TGTGCCTGGGCGAGGACAGGGGCTAGCGGGAGGCCCTACGAGCAGTACTTC
TRBJ2-7 - TRBV9 TRBD2 CASSVLAGEQYF TGTGCCAGCAGCGTTTTAGCGGGAGAGCAGTACTTC
TRBJ1-2 - TRBV27 TRBD1 CASSLLDRGLNYGYTF TGTGCCAGCAGTTTACTCGACAGGGGACTTAACTATGGCTACACCTTC
TRBJ2-1 - TRBV4-3 TRBD2 CASSQIALAVKGNEQFF TGCGCCAGCAGCCAGATTGCCCTAGCGGTCAAAGGGAATGAGCAGTTCTTC
TRBJ2-1 - TRBV6-5 - CASSRYNEQFF TGTGCCAGCAGTCGCTACAATGAGCAGTTCTTC
TRBJ1-4 - TRBV9 TRBD1 CASSGDRGPNEKLFF TGTGCCAGCAGCGGCGACAGGGGGCCTAATGAAAAACTGTTTTTT
TRBJ1-2 - TRBV5-6 TRBD1 CASTVPGQGNYGYTF TGTGCCAGCACCGTCCCGGGACAGGGAAACTATGGCTACACCTTC
TRBJ2-7 - TRBV9 - CASSLNGGNAYEQYF TGTGCCAGCAGCCTCAACGGGGGTAACGCCTACGAGCAGTACTTC
TRBJ1-2 - TRBV28 - CASSFAWRGYTF TGTGCCAGCAGTTTCGCCTGGAGGGGCTACACCTTC
TRBJ2-3 few TRBV4-1 TRBD2 CASSQDLRLAGGGGGDTQYF TGCGCCAGCAGCCAAGACCTTAGACTAGCGGGAGGGGGAGGGGGAGATACGCAGTATTTT
TRBJ2-3 - TRBV7-3 TRBD2 CASSLLAGGPWVDTQYF TGTGCCAGCAGTCTCCTAGCGGGAGGCCCATGGGTTGATACGCAGTATTTT
TRBJ1-1 - TRBV19 TRBD1 CASSPLRQGRTEAFF TGTGCCAGTAGTCCCCTACGACAGGGTCGTACTGAAGCTTTCTTT
TRBJ2-7 - TRBV12-5 - CASGSDYEQYF TGTGCTAGTGGTTCTGACTACGAGCAGTACTTC
TRBJ2-3 - TRBV11-2 - CASSAERGTDTQYF TGTGCCAGCAGCGCCGAGCGAGGCACAGATACGCAGTATTTT
TRBJ2-1 - TRBV23-1 - CASSPPKGTGSAEQFF TGCGCCAGCAGTCCCCCGAAAGGAACAGGGTCGGCTGAGCAGTTCTTC
TRBJ2-1 - TRBV9 TRBD1 CASSVEGQSNEQFF TGTGCCAGCAGCGTAGAGGGACAGTCTAATGAGCAGTTCTTC
TRBJ1-4 - TRBV30 - CAWSPSTEINEKLFF TGTGCCTGGAGTCCCTCGACAGAGATTAATGAAAAACTGTTTTTT